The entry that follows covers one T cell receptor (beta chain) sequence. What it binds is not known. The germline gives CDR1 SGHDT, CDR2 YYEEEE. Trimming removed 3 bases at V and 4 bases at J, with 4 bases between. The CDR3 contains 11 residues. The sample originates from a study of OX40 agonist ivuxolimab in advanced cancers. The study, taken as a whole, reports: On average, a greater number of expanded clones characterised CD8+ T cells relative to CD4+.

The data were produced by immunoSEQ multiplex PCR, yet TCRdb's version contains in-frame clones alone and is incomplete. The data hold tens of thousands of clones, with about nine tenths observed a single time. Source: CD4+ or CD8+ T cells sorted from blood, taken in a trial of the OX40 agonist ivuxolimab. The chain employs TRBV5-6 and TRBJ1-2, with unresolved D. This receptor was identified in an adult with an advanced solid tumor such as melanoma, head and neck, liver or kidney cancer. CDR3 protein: CASSSVYGYTF. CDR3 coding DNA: TGTGCCAGCAGCTCGGTCTATGGCTACACCTTC.